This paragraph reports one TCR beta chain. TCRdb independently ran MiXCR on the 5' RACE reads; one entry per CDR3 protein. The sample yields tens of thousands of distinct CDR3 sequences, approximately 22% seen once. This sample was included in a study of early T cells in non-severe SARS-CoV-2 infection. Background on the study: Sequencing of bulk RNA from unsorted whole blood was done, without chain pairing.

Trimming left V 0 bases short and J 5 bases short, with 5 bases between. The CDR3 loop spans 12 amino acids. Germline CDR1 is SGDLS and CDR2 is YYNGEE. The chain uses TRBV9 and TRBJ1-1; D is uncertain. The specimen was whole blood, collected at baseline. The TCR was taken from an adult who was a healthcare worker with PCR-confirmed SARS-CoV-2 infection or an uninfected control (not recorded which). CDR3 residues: CASSVGGTEAFF. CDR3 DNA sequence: TGTGCCAGCAGCGTAGGGGGTACTGAAGCTTTCTTT.